The text below deals with one T cell receptor beta chain. Its target antigen remains unknown. Within one base of it there is no much larger clone, and no base qualities were kept. From cysteine to phenylalanine, the CDR3 is 12 amino acids long. Only CDR3 DNA is held: 36 bases, read in frame from base 1. Trimming costs V 3 bases and J 5 bases, and their ends lie 8 bases apart. From a lookup of the germline V gene, CDR1 and CDR2 are SGDLS and YYNGEE. Donors were healthy HIV-negative adults with no recently reported acute infections or vaccinations. All donors were Caucasian adults living in Nashville, Tennessee, USA. CD4+ T cells were enriched by magnetic negative selection, after which naive cells were positively selected on CD45RA and the negative fraction was taken as the memory subset. Blood was collected by leukapheresis, and PBMCs were isolated by Ficoll-Histopaque density gradient centrifugation and then cryopreserved in liquid nitrogen vapor phase. Analytical flow cytometry was used to check the purity and quantity of each magnetically sorted T cell population. Each sorted fraction had its genomic DNA isolated and then quantified by UV absorbance on a Nanodrop 2000c.

Using the deep immunoSEQ assay, multiplex PCR amplified TCR CDR3 regions from genomic DNA. For each cell subset, the extracted genomic DNA was distributed evenly across all wells of several immunoSEQ 96-well plates, and each plate served as one replicate. Each replicate PCR for sorted subsets received around 210 ng genomic DNA, equal to roughly 30,000 T cell genomes. The purified libraries were quantified using a Qubit 3.0 fluorometer, sized with a Bioanalyzer 2100, and then quantified again using the KAPA Library Quantification kit. Every immunoSEQ 96-well plate was sequenced on a dedicated single-read 150-cycle Illumina NextSeq 550 flow cell. Turning to the authors' computational methods: Because the immunoSEQ output held only junctional sequences and lacked quality scores, the filtering could not match the filtering applied to full-length reads. To assign V/J genes and CDR3, sequences were annotated using PyIR, a Python wrapper for IgBLAST v1.9, with IMGT germline references. Reads were filtered out if the reads had weak V/J assignments (E-value above 1e-6), no CDR3, stop codons, out-of-frame junctions, or ambiguous translated residues. A V3J clonotype was defined by an identical inferred V gene, J gene, and CDR3 amino acid sequence. Percentage overlap between repertoires was computed as shared unique clonotypes divided by the size of the smaller repertoire. Three approaches were used to assess repertoire richness: RTK rarefaction, the Chao1 estimator, and Recon v2.1 estimates of unobserved clonotypes. For all TCRbeta clonotypes obtained by the gDNA method from a handful of donors, generation probabilities were computed with OLGA. TCRdb mirrors the immuneACCESS table, restricted to in-frame sequences. Some clones are absent from its copies; in checked studies, under half trace to an unresolved V gene, and the reason for the others is unknown. V, J and clone size were drawn from that table, and D and trimming were deduced from the DNA. For this sample there are about 2.4 million clones; 85% to 95% appear just once. The top ten clonotypes cover 0.14% of the sample.

The data originate from a study of shared clonotypes between healthy human individuals (dated by TCRdb to 2018 to 2021). Context from the whole study: The cohort comprised two women and three men aged 18 to 49 years. Libraries were prepared and TCR repertoires were sequenced by different laboratories using diverse techniques, in order to increase sequencing depth and limit assay-specific biases. To estimate repertoire size and how much clonotype sharing occurs between individuals, the study deeply sequenced the blood TCR repertoires of roughly 5 healthy adults. For each donor, CD4 naive and CD4 memory were each run on three plates, CD8 naive on two plates, and CD8 memory on one plate. Leukapheresis yielded between about 0.85 and 10 billion PBMCs per donor. General findings and caveats noted by the study authors: Pairwise subsampling indicated that sequencing depth was expected to affect the degree of clonotype sharing among donors. Incomplete sequencing was indicated by rarefaction of sorted-subset datasets, despite the large sequencing depth. Around 5% of naive CD4, roughly 3.6% of naive CD8, 2.3% of memory CD4, and approximately 0.39% of memory CD8 clonotypes were shared across several donors. Sampling was restricted to blood, and TCR repertoires in tissue are likely to differ from TCR repertoires in blood. The small number of donors limited the genetic and exposure-history diversity represented. Higher generation probabilities were observed for clonotypes shared by all four sorted-subset donors than for non-shared clonotypes. Larger estimated clonotype richness was generally found for naive subsets than for memory subsets.

The chain was built from TRBV9 and TRBJ2-5; no D gene call is confident. This TCR was sampled from a man between 18 and 29 years old in good health. Sequenced: naive CD4+ T cells sorted from blood. The cell subset or site tag for this specimen amounts to: CD45RA+ positively selected. CDR3 region: CASSAGQETQYF. The DNA sequence is as follows: TGTGCCAGCAGCGCCGGTCAGGAGACCCAGTACTTC.